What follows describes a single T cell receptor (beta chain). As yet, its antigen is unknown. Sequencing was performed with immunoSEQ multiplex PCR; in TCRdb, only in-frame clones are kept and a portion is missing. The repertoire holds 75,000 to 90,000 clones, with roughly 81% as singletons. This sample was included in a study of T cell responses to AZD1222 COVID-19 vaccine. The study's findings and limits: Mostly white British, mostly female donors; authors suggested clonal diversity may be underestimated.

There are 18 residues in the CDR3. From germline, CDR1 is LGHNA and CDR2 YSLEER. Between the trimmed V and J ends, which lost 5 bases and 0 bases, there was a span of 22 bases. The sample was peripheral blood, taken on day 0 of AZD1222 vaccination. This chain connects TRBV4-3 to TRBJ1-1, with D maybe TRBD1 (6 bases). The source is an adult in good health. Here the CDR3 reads CASSTWGPGALMNTEAFF. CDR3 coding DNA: TGCGCCAGCAGCACCTGGGGGCCGGGAGCACTAATGAACACTGAAGCTTTCTTT.